This T cell receptor (beta chain) was captured in a study of blood T cell repertoires in COVID-19. As for the study in general: Researchers got acute and convalescent COVID-19 samples from the United States, Italy and Spain. From T cells, B-cell-depleted T cells, or PBMCs came the material, which was cDNA or gDNA.

Germline values: CDR1 SGHTA, CDR2 FQGNSA. This CDR3 region has 16 residues. With 1 base removed from V and 3 bases from J, the gap between germline ends came to 15 bases. This clone is judged medium-sized (0.01 to 0.1%). In the original workflow: Estimated nucleated cell counts came from reference gene primer amplification. The method was immunoSEQ multiplex PCR; TCRdb's version includes in-frame clones alone and lacks a portion of them. That table supplies the V and J calls and clone size; D and trimming were determined from the DNA. Among 40,000 to 55,000 clones listed, less than 85% were seen once.

The chain is built from TRBV7-2 and TRBJ1-2; maybe TRBD1 (6 bases). The sequence came from a man in his forties or fifties with active COVID-19. The specimen sequenced was peripheral blood. The CDR3 sequence is CASSLGWGHEDYGYTF. The DNA of the CDR3 is TGTGCCAGCAGCTTAGGTTGGGGACATGAAGACTATGGCTACACCTTC.